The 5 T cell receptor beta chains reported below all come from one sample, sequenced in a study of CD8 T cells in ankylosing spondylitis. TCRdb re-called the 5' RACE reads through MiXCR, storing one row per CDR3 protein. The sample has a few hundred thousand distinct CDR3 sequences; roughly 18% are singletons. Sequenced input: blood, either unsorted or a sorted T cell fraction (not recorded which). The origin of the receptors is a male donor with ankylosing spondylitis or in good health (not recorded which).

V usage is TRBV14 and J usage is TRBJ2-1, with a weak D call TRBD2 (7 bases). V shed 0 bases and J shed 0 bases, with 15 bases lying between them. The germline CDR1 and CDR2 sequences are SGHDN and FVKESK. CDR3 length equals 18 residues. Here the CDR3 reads CASSQDLVAGASYNEQFF. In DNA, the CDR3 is TGTGCCAGCAGCCAAGATCTTGTGGCGGGGGCCTCCTACAATGAGCAGTTCTTC.

CDR3: CSATLAGGEAQYF. The CDR3 DNA reads as TGCAGTGCTACACTAGCGGGAGGTGAGGCCCAGTACTTC. The chain links TRBV20-1 to TRBJ2-5, with 12 bases matching TRBD2. The CDR3 has 13 amino acids. Trimming at V came to 4 bases and at J to 9 bases, leaving 6 bases not matched to a gene. CDR1 and CDR2 from the germline V gene are DFQATT and SNEGSKA (reference sequence).

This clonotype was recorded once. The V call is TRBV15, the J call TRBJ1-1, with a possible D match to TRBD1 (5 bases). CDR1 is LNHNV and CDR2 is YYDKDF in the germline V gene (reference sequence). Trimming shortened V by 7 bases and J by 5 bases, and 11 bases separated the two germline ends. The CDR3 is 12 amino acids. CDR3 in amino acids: CATMEGETEAFF. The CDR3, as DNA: TGTGCCACCATGGAAGGGGAAACTGAAGCTTTCTTT.

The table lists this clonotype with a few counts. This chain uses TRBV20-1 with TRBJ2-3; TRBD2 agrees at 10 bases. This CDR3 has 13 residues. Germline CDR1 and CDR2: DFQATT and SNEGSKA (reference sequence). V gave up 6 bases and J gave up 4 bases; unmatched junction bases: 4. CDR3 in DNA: TGCAGTGCCCTTACTAGCGGGGCAGATACGCAGTATTTT. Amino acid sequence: CSALTSGADTQYF.

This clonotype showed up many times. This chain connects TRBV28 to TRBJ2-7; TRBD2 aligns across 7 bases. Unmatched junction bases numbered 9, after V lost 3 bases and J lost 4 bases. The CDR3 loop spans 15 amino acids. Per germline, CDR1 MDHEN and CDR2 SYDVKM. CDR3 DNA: TGTGCCAGCAGTTTGGCTCCTGGGACTATTTACGAGCAGTACTTC. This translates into CASSLAPGTIYEQYF.